The TCR beta chain under discussion was sequenced for a study of early T cells in non-severe SARS-CoV-2 infection. Across the whole study: With bulk RNA from unsorted whole blood as input, sequencing yielded unpaired chains. Overall study results and limits: Missing private and CD4 specificities, VDJdb matching favored anti-spike CD8 responses.

Many counts were recorded for this clonotype. What it binds is unknown. Trimming left V 3 bases short and J 7 bases short, with 15 bases between. The CDR3 spans 15 residues. Germline CDR1 reads MNHEY; CDR2 reads SMNVEV (reference sequence). Unique molecular identifiers were attached to individual cDNA molecules. TCRdb ran MiXCR on the 5' RACE reads and lists one entry per CDR3 protein. The sample holds some 39,000 distinct CDR3 sequences, 3% to 4% seen once. Sequencing was performed on whole blood. V gene TRBV27 combines with J gene TRBJ2-2, with D perhaps TRBD1 (6 bases). The TCR comes from an adult who was a healthcare worker with PCR-confirmed SARS-CoV-2 infection or an uninfected control (not recorded which). The CDR3 coding sequence is TGTGCCAGCAGTTTGACACAGGGTCCCCTCGGGGAGCTGTTTTTT. Its translation is CASSLTQGPLGELFF.